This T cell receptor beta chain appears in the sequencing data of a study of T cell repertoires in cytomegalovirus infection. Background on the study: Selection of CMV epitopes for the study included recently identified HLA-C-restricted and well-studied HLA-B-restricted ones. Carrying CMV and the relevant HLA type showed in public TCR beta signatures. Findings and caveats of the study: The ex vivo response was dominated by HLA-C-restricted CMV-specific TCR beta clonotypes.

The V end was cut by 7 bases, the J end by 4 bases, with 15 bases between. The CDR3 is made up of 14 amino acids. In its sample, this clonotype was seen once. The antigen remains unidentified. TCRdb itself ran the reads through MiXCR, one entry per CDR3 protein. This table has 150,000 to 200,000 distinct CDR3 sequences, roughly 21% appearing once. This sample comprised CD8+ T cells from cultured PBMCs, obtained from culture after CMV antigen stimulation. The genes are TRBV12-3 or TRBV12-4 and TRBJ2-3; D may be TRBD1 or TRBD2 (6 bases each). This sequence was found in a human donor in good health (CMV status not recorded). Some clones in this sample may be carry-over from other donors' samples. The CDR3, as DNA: TGTGCCAGCAACCGAGGGGGACTTGCAGATACGCAGTATTTT. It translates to CASNRGGLADTQYF.